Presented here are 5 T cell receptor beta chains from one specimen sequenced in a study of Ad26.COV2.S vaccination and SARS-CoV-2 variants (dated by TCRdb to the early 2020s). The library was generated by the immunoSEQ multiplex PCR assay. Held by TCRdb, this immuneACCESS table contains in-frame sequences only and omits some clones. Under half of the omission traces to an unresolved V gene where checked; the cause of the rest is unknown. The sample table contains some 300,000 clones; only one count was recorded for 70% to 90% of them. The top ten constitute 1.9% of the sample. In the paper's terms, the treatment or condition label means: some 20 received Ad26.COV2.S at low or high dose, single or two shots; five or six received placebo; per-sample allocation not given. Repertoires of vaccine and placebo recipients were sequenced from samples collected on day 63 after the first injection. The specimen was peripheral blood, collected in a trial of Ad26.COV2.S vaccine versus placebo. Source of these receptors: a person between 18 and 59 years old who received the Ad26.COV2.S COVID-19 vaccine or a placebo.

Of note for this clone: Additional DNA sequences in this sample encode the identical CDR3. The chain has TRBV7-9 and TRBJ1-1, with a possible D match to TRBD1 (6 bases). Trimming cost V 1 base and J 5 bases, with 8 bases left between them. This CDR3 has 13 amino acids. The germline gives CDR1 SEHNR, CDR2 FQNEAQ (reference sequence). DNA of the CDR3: TGTGCCAGCAGCTTAGAGGGGGGAACTGAAGCTTTCTTT. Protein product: CASSLEGGTEAFF.

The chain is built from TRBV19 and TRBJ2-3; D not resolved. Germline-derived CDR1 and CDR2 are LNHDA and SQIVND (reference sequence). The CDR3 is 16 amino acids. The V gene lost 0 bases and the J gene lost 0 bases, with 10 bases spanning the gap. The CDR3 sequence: CASSIDQGESTDTQYF. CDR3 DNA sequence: TGTGCCAGTAGTATAGATCAAGGCGAGAGCACAGATACGCAGTATTTT. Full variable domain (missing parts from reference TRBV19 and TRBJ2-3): DGGITQSPKYLFRKEGQNVTLSCEQNLNHDAMYWYRQDPGQGLRLIYYSQIVNDFQKGDIAEGYSVSREKKESFPLTVTSAQKNPTAFYLCASSIDQGESTDTQYFGPGTRLTVL.

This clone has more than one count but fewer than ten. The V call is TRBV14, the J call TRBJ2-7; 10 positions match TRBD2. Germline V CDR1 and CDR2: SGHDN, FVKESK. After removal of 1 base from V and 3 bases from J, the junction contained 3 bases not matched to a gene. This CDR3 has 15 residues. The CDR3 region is CASSQGLAGVYEQYF. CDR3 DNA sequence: TGTGCCAGCAGCCAAGGCCTAGCGGGGGTCTACGAGCAGTACTTC. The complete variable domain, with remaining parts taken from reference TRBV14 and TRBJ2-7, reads EAGVTQFPSHSVIEKGQTVTLRCDPISGHDNLYWYRRVMGKEIKFLLHFVKESKQDESGMPNNRFLAERTGGTYSTLKVQPAELEDSGVYFCASSQGLAGVYEQYFGPGTRLTVT.

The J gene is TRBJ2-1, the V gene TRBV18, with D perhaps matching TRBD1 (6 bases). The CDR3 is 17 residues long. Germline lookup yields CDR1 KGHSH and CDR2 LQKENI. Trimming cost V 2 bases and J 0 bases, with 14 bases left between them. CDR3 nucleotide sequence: TGTGCCAGCTCACCAAAACAGGGATCGAGCTCCTACAATGAGCAGTTCTTC. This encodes CASSPKQGSSSYNEQFF.

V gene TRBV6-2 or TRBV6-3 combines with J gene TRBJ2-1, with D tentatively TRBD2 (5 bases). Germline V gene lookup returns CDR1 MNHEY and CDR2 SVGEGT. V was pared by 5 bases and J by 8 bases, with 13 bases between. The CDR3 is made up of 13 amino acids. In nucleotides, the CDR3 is TGTGCCAGCAGTCAAACCTTTAGCGATGAGCAGTTCTTC. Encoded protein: CASSQTFSDEQFF.